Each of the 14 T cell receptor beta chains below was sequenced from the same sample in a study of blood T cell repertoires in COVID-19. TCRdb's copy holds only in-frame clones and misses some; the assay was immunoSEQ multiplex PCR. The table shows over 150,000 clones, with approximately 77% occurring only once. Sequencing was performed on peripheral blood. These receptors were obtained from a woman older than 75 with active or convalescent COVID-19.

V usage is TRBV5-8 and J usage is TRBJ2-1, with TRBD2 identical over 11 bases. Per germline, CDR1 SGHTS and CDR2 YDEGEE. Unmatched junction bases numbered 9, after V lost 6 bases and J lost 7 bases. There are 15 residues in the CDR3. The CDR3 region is CASILAGGLGNEQFF. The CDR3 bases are TGTGCCAGCATCCTAGCGGGAGGATTGGGGAATGAGCAGTTCTTC.

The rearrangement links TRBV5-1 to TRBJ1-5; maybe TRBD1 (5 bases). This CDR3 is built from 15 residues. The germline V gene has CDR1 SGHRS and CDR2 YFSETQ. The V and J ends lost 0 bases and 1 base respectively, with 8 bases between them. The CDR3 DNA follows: TGCGCCAGCAGCTTGGGGTCAGGGAGCAATCAGCCCCAGCATTTT. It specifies CASSLGSGSNQPQHF.

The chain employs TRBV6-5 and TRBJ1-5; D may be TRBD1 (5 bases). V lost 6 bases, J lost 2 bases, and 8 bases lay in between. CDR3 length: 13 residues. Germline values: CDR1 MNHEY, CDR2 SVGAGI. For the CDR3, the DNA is TGTGCCAGCAGGTCACAGGGCAATCAGCCCCAGCATTTT. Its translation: CASRSQGNQPQHF.

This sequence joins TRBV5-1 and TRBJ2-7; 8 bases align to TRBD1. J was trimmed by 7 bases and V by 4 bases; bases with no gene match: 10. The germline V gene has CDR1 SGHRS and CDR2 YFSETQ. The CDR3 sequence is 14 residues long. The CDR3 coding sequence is TGCGCCAGCAGCGCGGACAGGGCCATCCGAGAGCAGTACTTC. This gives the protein CASSADRAIREQYF.

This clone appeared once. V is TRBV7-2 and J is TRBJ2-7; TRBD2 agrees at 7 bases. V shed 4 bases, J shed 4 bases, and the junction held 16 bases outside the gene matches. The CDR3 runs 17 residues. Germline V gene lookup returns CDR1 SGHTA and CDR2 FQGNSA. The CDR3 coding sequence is TGTGCCAGCAGCTCTAGTCTGGGCGGGAGAATATGGTACGAGCAGTACTTC. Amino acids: CASSSSLGGRIWYEQYF.

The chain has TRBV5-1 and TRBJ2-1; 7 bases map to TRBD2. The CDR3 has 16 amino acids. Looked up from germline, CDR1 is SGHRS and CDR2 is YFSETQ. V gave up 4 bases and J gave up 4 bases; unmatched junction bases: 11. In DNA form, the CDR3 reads TGCGCCAGCAGCGACCCGGTGAAGCGGGGATACAATGAGCAGTTCTTC. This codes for CASSDPVKRGYNEQFF.

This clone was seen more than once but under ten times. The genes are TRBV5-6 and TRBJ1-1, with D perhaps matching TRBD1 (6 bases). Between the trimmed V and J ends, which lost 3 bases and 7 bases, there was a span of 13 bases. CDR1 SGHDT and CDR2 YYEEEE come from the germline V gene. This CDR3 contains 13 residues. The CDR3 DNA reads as TGTGCCAGCAGCTGGAACAGGGCCGGTGAAGCTTTCTTT. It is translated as CASSWNRAGEAFF.

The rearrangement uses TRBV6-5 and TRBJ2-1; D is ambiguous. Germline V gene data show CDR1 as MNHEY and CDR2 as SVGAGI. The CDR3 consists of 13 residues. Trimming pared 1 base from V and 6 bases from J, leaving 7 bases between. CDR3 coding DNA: TGTGCCAGCAGTTACTTCCTCGGCAATGAGCAGTTCTTC. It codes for CASSYFLGNEQFF.

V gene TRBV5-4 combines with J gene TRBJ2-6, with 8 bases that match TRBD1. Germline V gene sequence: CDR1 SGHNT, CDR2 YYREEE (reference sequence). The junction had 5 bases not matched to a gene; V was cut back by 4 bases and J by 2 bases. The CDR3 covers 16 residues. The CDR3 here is CASSPQTGAGANVLTF. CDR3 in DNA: TGTGCCAGCAGCCCGCAGACAGGGGCTGGGGCCAACGTCCTGACTTTC.

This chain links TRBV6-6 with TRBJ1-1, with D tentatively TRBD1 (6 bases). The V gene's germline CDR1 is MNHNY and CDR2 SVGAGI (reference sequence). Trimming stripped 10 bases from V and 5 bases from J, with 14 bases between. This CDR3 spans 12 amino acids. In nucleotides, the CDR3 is TGTGCCATAGGGGGGAGGGCAACTGAAGCTTTCTTT. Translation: CAIGGRATEAFF.

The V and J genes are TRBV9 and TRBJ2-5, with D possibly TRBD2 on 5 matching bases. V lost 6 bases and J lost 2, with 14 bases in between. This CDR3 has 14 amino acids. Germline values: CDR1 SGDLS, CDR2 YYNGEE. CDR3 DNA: TGTGCCAGCACCCCTAGCCTCCAGCAAGAGACCCAGTACTTC. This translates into CASTPSLQQETQYF.

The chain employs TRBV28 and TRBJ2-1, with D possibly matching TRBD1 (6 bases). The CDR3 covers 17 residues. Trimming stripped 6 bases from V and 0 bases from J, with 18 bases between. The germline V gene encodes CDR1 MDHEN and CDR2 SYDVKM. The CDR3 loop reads CASRSHGGSSSYNEQFF. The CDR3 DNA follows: TGTGCCAGCAGATCCCATGGGGGCAGTAGCTCCTACAATGAGCAGTTCTTC.

In nucleotides, the CDR3 is TGTGCCAGCAGCTCCACTAGGGGGACAGGGGAGTACACTGAAGCTTTCTTT. This encodes CASSSTRGTGEYTEAFF. V and J are TRBV7-8 and TRBJ1-1; 10 bases align to TRBD1. Germline V gene sequence: CDR1 SGHVS, CDR2 FQNEAQ. The CDR3 length is 17 residues. The trim removed 4 bases at V and 3 bases at J, leaving 11 bases unmatched.

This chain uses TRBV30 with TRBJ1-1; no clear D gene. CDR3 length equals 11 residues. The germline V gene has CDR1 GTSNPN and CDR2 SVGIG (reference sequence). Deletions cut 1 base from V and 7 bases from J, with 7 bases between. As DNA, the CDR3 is TGTGCCTGGAGTGGGGGAGGTGAAGCTTTCTTT. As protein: CAWSGGGEAFF.